A selection of T cell receptor beta chains follows, all from one sample in a study of cytomegalovirus exposure and HLA in healthy donors. This table comes from immunoSEQ multiplex PCR, and its TCRdb copy is limited to in-frame clones, with some not included. Among fewer than 200,000 clones, about four fifths were seen once, and the ten largest hold roughly 1.6%. Sequencing was carried out using PBMCs. The receptors come from a man aged 45 to 65 in good health and CMV-seronegative. CDR3s include the opening cysteine and the closing phenylalanine or tryptophan. A D gene is named only where the DNA matches it firmly. Rows may omit the clone size; those that give it use once, few, many or a size class.

.	TRBV10-3	13	TRBJ2-5	.	TGTGCCATCAGTGACAACAATGGGCGGACCCAGTACTTC	CAISDNNGRTQYF
TRBD1	TRBV7-2	17	TRBJ1-2	.	TGTGCCAGCAGCTACAATACAGGGGATCGGACTAACTATGGCTACACCTTC	CASSYNTGDRTNYGYTF
TRBD1	TRBV19	17	TRBJ1-5	.	TGTGCCAGTAGTATATGGGACAGAAGTTATAGCAATCAGCCCCAGCATTTT	CASSIWDRSYSNQPQHF
.	TRBV6-5	15	TRBJ1-1	.	TGTGCCACCGTCAAAACCGCTTCGGTGAACACTGAAGCTTTCTTT	CATVKTASVNTEAFF
TRBD1	TRBV18	14	TRBJ1-2	once	TGTGCCAGCTCACGGGACAGGGAAAACTATGGCTACACCTTC	CASSRDRENYGYTF
TRBD1	TRBV6-5	15	TRBJ1-1	few	TGTGCCAGCTGTGTCGACCGGACAGGGGTCACTGAAGCTTTCTTT	CASCVDRTGVTEAFF
.	TRBV7-3	15	TRBJ2-3	once	TGTGCCAGCAGCTTAACTTTTGCGCGGGCAGATACGCAGTATTTT	CASSLTFARADTQYF
.	TRBV4-2	12	TRBJ2-7	.	TGTGCCAGGGCCGACTTTCCCTACGAGCAGTACTTC	CARADFPYEQYF
.	TRBV5-6	13	TRBJ2-5	.	TGTGCCAGCAGCCCCGCAACCCAAGGGGCCCAGTACTTC	CASSPATQGAQYF
.	TRBV19	15	TRBJ2-6	few	TGTGCCAGTAGTTTGCAGGACTCTGGGGCCAACGTCCTGACTTTC	CASSLQDSGANVLTF
TRBD2	TRBV5-1	13	TRBJ2-5	.	TGCGCCAGCAGGTTAGCGGGAGAGGAGACCCAGTACTTC	CASRLAGEETQYF
TRBD1	TRBV7-3	15	TRBJ2-2	.	TGTGCCAGCAGCTCGGGACAGGGAGAAATCGGGGAGCTGTTTTTT	CASSSGQGEIGELFF
.	TRBV4-3	15	TRBJ2-7	.	TGCGCCAGCAGCCCCTCTAGAGATCCTACTAGCGAGCAGTACTTC	CASSPSRDPTSEQYF
TRBD2	TRBV5-4	16	TRBJ2-3	once	TGTGCCAGCAGCTTGGCCACACTAGCGGGGGTGGATACGCAGTATTTT	CASSLATLAGVDTQYF
.	TRBV25-1	13	TRBJ1-5	.	TGTGCCAGTACCGACGGGTTCAATCAGCCCCAGCATTTT	CASTDGFNQPQHF
TRBD1	TRBV29-1	14	TRBJ2-7	.	TGCAGCGCCCAAAAGGGGACAGGGGGAAGGGAGCAGTACTTC	CSAQKGTGGREQYF
.	TRBV6-5	14	TRBJ2-2	.	TGTGCCAGCAGCAGGCAAGTGAACACCGGGGAGCTGTTTTTT	CASSRQVNTGELFF
TRBD1	TRBV10-3	14	TRBJ2-7	.	TGTGCCATCAGAGAACAGGGGAGCTCCTACGAGCAGTACTTC	CAIREQGSSYEQYF
.	TRBV9	15	TRBJ2-1	.	TGTGCCAGCAGCTCTAACGGGAGTCCCTACAATGAGCAGTTCTTC	CASSSNGSPYNEQFF
.	TRBV5-4	14	TRBJ2-5	.	TGTGCCAGCAGCTCCCAGGGCCTGGGGGAGACCCAGTACTTC	CASSSQGLGETQYF
.	TRBV6-5	13	TRBJ1-1	.	TGTGCCACCAACGACAGATCGAACACTGAAGCTTTCTTT	CATNDRSNTEAFF
TRBD1	TRBV5-1	15	TRBJ2-5	.	TGCGCCAGCAGCTTGGAGAATAGGGGGCACGAGACCCAGTACTTC	CASSLENRGHETQYF
.	TRBV10-3	19	TRBJ2-2	.	TGTGCCATCAGTGAGCCCACTACATCGGGACTGAAAAACACCGGGGAGCTGTTTTTT	CAISEPTTSGLKNTGELFF
TRBD1	TRBV2	13	TRBJ2-3	.	TGTGCCAGCGGCCGGGACAGGGGAGATACGCAGTATTTT	CASGRDRGDTQYF
TRBD2	TRBV9	15	TRBJ2-1	.	TGTGCCAGCAGCGTCAGGACTAGCGGGATACGTGAGCAGTTCTTC	CASSVRTSGIREQFF
.	TRBV5-1	15	TRBJ1-1	.	TGCGCCAGCAGCTTGGCCCTGGGGCTGAACACTGAAGCTTTCTTT	CASSLALGLNTEAFF
.	TRBV20-1	11	TRBJ2-7	.	TGCAGTGCTAGAGGAGGAGACGAGCAGTACTTC	CSARGGDEQYF
TRBD1	TRBV2	14	TRBJ1-1	.	TGTGCCAGTCTAAACCCTTCGACAGGGGGTGAAGCTTTCTTT	CASLNPSTGGEAFF
.	TRBV19	11	TRBJ1-1	.	TGTGCCAGTAGTATCAGAGGTGAAGCTTTCTTT	CASSIRGEAFF
TRBD1	TRBV28	16	TRBJ1-5	.	TGTGCCAGCAGCGAAGACAGGGGCCCTGTCCATCAGCCCCAGCATTTT	CASSEDRGPVHQPQHF
.	TRBV14	15	TRBJ1-6	.	TGTGCCAGCAGCCAATGGAGCTCCTATAATTCACCCCTCCACTTT	CASSQWSSYNSPLHF
.	TRBV5-1	14	TRBJ1-1	.	TGCGCCAGCAGCTTGACAGGGACGGCCACTGAAGCTTTCTTT	CASSLTGTATEAFF